Below are 25 T cell receptor beta chains sequenced from a single sample in a study of CD8 T cells in Susac syndrome. An amount of RNA that ranged from roughly 0.5 to 1 ug was reverse transcribed with random hexamers. MiXCR, run by TCRdb on the immunoSEQ multiplex PCR reads, gives a single entry per CDR3 protein. Of approximately 190,000 distinct CDR3 sequences in the sample, 85% to 95% were seen once. The sequencing sample was made of CD8+ T cells from PBMCs. These receptor sequences come from a human donor with Susac syndrome.

The chain recombines TRBV3-1 with TRBJ2-7; 12 nucleotides match TRBD1. The V and J ends lost 4 bases and 7 bases, in that order; junction bases with no gene match: 8. Per germline, CDR1 LGHDT and CDR2 YNNKEL (reference sequence). The CDR3 runs to 15 residues. The CDR3 bases are TGTGCCAGCAGCCTGGGACAGGGGGCTTTGGGGGAGCAGTACTTC. Translation: CASSLGQGALGEQYF.

This chain links TRBV7-3 with TRBJ2-7, with D perhaps TRBD1 or TRBD2 (5 bases each). Germline values: CDR1 SGHTA, CDR2 FQGTGA. V gave up 5 bases and J gave up 4 bases, with 21 bases separating them. The CDR3 spans 16 residues. The CDR3 DNA reads as TGTGCCAGCAGCCAGAAAGGTGGGACGGGCCCATACGAGCAGTACTTC. Translation: CASSQKGGTGPYEQYF.

V is TRBV15 and J is TRBJ2-2, with no clear D. The CDR3 totals 13 residues. Germline CDR1 LNHNV, CDR2 YYDKDF (reference sequence). Trimming took off 7 bases at V and 4 bases at J, with 10 bases between the two ends. In DNA, the CDR3 is TGTGCCACCACCCAGTTCGGCACCGGGGAGCTGTTTTTT. As protein: CATTQFGTGELFF.

The V gene is TRBV20-1, the J gene TRBJ2-1; 10 bases map to TRBD2. The V segment lost 4 bases and the J segment 15 bases; nucleotides outside the gene matches: 12. This CDR3 is built from 13 residues. Germline V gene data show CDR1 as DFQATT and CDR2 as SNEGSKA (reference sequence). The CDR3 loop reads CSATIAGGLDRFF. The CDR3 DNA reads TGCAGTGCTACCATAGCGGGGGGCCTGGATCGGTTCTTC.

The genes are TRBV5-4 and TRBJ2-1; D ambiguous. The CDR3 contains 13 residues. The V end lost 4 bases, the J end lost 9 bases, and 14 bases lay between the germline ends. Per germline, CDR1 SGHNT and CDR2 YYREEE (reference sequence). DNA of the CDR3: TGTGCCAGCAGCGGTGAAGCCCCGCGTGAGCAGTTCTTC. This gives the protein CASSGEAPREQFF.

This rearrangement joins TRBV5-1 to TRBJ2-7, with TRBD2 identical over 12 bases. Per germline, CDR1 SGHRS and CDR2 YFSETQ. The CDR3 has 16 residues. After removal of 3 bases from V and 2 bases from J, the junction contained 6 bases not matched to a gene. CDR3 residues: CASSWTSGTTPYEQYF. The CDR3 nucleotides read TGCGCCAGCAGCTGGACTAGCGGGACCACCCCCTACGAGCAGTACTTC.

The chain recombines TRBV29-1 with TRBJ2-2, with D hard to call. CDR1 is SQVTM and CDR2 is ANQGSEA in the germline V gene. CDR3 length: 13 residues. V lost 3 bases and J lost 8, with 13 bases in between. CDR3 in amino acids: CSVEWADAGELFF. As DNA, the CDR3 is TGCAGCGTTGAGTGGGCGGACGCGGGGGAGCTGTTTTTT.

This chain connects TRBV3-1 to TRBJ1-2; TRBD1 matches at 8 bases. Looked up from germline, CDR1 is LGHDT and CDR2 is YNNKEL (reference sequence). Trimming took 3 bases from V and 5 from J; bases not matched to a gene: 8. The CDR3 is made up of 15 amino acids. CDR3 DNA: TGTGCCAGCAGCCAGCAGGGGGCGAGACTATATGGCTACACCTTC. It yields the protein CASSQQGARLYGYTF.

The chain joins TRBV7-8 to TRBJ2-1; D may be TRBD1 (5 bases). Trimming took off 0 bases at V and 4 bases at J, with 7 bases between the two ends. Germline V CDR1 and CDR2: SGHVS, FQNEAQ. This CDR3 has 14 amino acids. The CDR3 protein is CASSLARTYNEQFF. The CDR3 region has the DNA TGTGCCAGCAGCTTAGCGCGGACATACAATGAGCAGTTCTTC. Filled out from reference TRBV7-8 and TRBJ2-1, the complete variable domain reads GAGVSQSPRYKVAKRGQDVALRCDPISGHVSLFWYQQALGQGPEFLTYFQNEAQLDKSGLPSDRFFAERPEGSVSTLKIQRTQQEDSAVYLCASSLARTYNEQFFGPGTRLTVL.

This chain uses TRBV4-1 with TRBJ2-5; TRBD2 aligns across 8 bases. CDR1 and CDR2 from the germline V gene are MGHRA and YSYEKL. The CDR3 has 17 residues. V gave up 1 base and J gave up 10 bases; unmatched junction bases: 17. DNA of the CDR3: TGCGCCAGCAGCCAAGCCGAGGGAATCTCCCGGGGGGGCCACCAGTACTTC. Residues: CASSQAEGISRGGHQYF.

This chain's CDR3 is CASSPASTGLNTEAFF. The CDR3 nucleotides are TGTGCCAGCAGCCCCGCGTCGACAGGTTTGAACACTGAAGCTTTCTTT. The V call is TRBV7-9, the J call TRBJ1-1, with D possibly being TRBD1 (6 bases). V was trimmed by 5 bases and J by 0 bases, leaving 16 bases between them. CDR3 length: 16 residues. Germline V gene sequence: CDR1 SEHNR, CDR2 FQNEAQ (reference sequence).

The chain is built from TRBV28 and TRBJ2-5, with 7 bases matching TRBD1. This CDR3 contains 14 residues. The V segment lost 5 bases and the J segment 3 bases; nucleotides outside the gene matches: 6. Germline loops: CDR1 MDHEN, CDR2 SYDVKM. The CDR3 loop reads CASSDTGTEETQYF. Written as DNA, the CDR3 is TGTGCCAGCAGTGATACCGGGACAGAAGAGACCCAGTACTTC.

The chain employs TRBV3-1 and TRBJ2-1; 9 bases map to TRBD2. The germline CDR1 and CDR2 sequences are LGHDT and YNNKEL (reference sequence). V lost 5 bases to trimming and J lost 7 bases; unmatched junction nucleotides: 9. The length of the CDR3 is 15 residues. The CDR3 here is CASSYGLATRNEQFF. CDR3 in DNA: TGTGCCAGCAGCTATGGACTAGCGACAAGGAATGAGCAGTTCTTC.

The V and J genes are TRBV11-1 and TRBJ2-3; D not resolved. Germline V lookup: CDR1 SGHAT, CDR2 FQDESV (reference sequence). The CDR3 has 14 amino acids. V was clipped by 3 bases and J by 0 bases, with 7 bases between them. CDR3 residues: CASSLSASTDTQYF. CDR3 DNA: TGTGCCAGCAGCTTGAGCGCCAGCACAGATACGCAGTATTTT.

This chain joins TRBV7-9 and TRBJ2-5; the match to TRBD2 covers 9 bases. CDR3 length: 15 amino acids. The V segment lost 4 bases and the J segment 6 bases; nucleotides outside the gene matches: 9. CDR1 is SEHNR and CDR2 is FQNEAQ in the germline V gene (reference sequence). The CDR3 here is CASSSAGGTRKTQYF. The CDR3 nucleotides read TGTGCCAGCAGCTCAGCGGGGGGAACGAGGAAGACCCAGTACTTC.

This chain joins TRBV3-1 and TRBJ2-2; D gene uncertain. Trimming removed 0 bases at V and 8 bases at J, with 7 bases between. Germline V gene lookup returns CDR1 LGHDT and CDR2 YNNKEL (reference sequence). CDR3 length equals 13 residues. This CDR3 is CASSQEAPGELFF. For the CDR3, the DNA is TGTGCCAGCAGCCAAGAGGCGCCGGGGGAGCTGTTTTTT. Complete variable domain (other parts from reference TRBV3-1 and TRBJ2-2): DTAVSQTPKYLVTQMGNDKSIKCEQNLGHDTMYWYKQDSKKFLKIMFSYNNKELIINETVPNRFSPKSPDKAHLNLHINSLELGDSAVYFCASSQEAPGELFFGEGSRLTVL.

The chain combines TRBV30 with TRBJ2-2, with 8 bases that match TRBD2. In germline, CDR1 is GTSNPN, CDR2 SVGIG (reference sequence). The CDR3 length is 15 residues. V shed 8 bases and J 9 bases; nucleotides not matched to a gene: 17. The chain's CDR3 is CARGASGGPRWELFF. The CDR3 nucleotides are TGTGCCCGGGGCGCGTCGGGGGGGCCGAGGTGGGAGCTGTTTTTT.

This clonotype was detected once. V gene TRBV24-1 combines with J gene TRBJ2-1; D remains unclear. The germline V gene encodes CDR1 KGHDR and CDR2 SFDVKD. The V gene lost 0 bases and the J gene lost 5 bases, with 4 bases spanning the gap. This CDR3 is built from 13 residues. CDR3 DNA sequence: TGTGCCACCAGTGATTTGCTAAACAATGAGCAGTTCTTC. This sequence encodes CATSDLLNNEQFF.

The chain employs TRBV5-1 and TRBJ1-2, with D maybe TRBD1 (6 bases). CDR3 length: 13 amino acids. Germline V gene sequence: CDR1 SGHRS, CDR2 YFSETQ. V lost 2 bases, J lost 10 bases, and 15 bases lay in between. The CDR3: CASSLDRPGNYTF. The DNA for the CDR3 is TGCGCCAGCAGCTTAGACAGGCCTGGCAACTACACCTTC.

The sample holds one count of this clonotype. The chain recombines TRBV27 with TRBJ2-5; 8 bases line up with TRBD2. This CDR3 is 14 amino acids long. After removal of 6 bases from V and 0 bases from J, the junction contained 3 bases not matched to a gene. Germline CDR1 reads MNHEY; CDR2 reads SMNVEV (reference sequence). The DNA of the CDR3 is TGTGCCAGCAGCTTAGCGGGGTACCAAGAGACCCAGTACTTC. Its translation is CASSLAGYQETQYF.

The chain carries TRBV12-3 or TRBV12-4 and TRBJ1-5; 8 bases match TRBD1. The CDR3 consists of 15 residues. V lost 2 bases, J lost 2 bases, and 2 bases stayed unmatched. CDR3 amino acids: CASSLPGQGNQPQHF. CDR3 bases: TGTGCCAGCAGTTTACCGGGACAGGGCAATCAGCCCCAGCATTTT.

The V gene is TRBV7-9, the J gene TRBJ2-7; D unclear. The CDR3 sequence is 13 residues long. CDR1 is SEHNR and CDR2 is FQNEAQ in the germline V gene (reference sequence). V shed 5 bases and J shed 2 bases, with 10 bases lying between them. The CDR3 DNA sequence: TGTGCCAGCAGCCCTCCTACCGCCTACGAGCAGTACTTC. Residues: CASSPPTAYEQYF. The full variable domain, with the rest looked up from reference TRBV7-9 and TRBJ2-7, is DTGVSQNPRHKITKRGQNVTFRCDPISEHNRLYWYRQTLGQGPEFLTYFQNEAQLEKSRLLSDRFSAERPKGSFSTLEIQRTEQGDSAMYLCASSPPTAYEQYFGPGTRLTVT.

This clonotype occurred once. This chain connects TRBV7-9 to TRBJ2-1; 10 nucleotides match TRBD2. The germline gives CDR1 SEHNR, CDR2 FQNEAQ (reference sequence). V trimming: 4 bases; J trimming: 2 bases; junction bases outside the gene matches: 8. The CDR3 loop spans 17 amino acids. DNA of the CDR3: TGTGCCAGCAGCTCGGACAGAGCGGGAGGGCCCTACAATGAGCAGTTCTTC. Amino acid sequence: CASSSDRAGGPYNEQFF.

The DNA for the CDR3 is TGTGCCAGCAGCCAATACGCAGGGACTGAAGCTTTCTTT. Protein sequence: CASSQYAGTEAFF. The J gene is TRBJ1-1, the V gene TRBV3-1, with D possibly TRBD1 on 5 matching bases. CDR1 is LGHDT, CDR2 YNNKEL, per germline (reference sequence). Trimming cost V 2 bases and J 5 bases, with 9 bases left between them. This CDR3 is 13 amino acids long.

The chain is built from TRBV4-2 and TRBJ2-1; no reliable D call. CDR1 and CDR2 (germline): LGHNA, YNFKEQ. V was trimmed by 0 bases and J by 4 bases, leaving 4 bases between them. The CDR3 spans 13 residues. The CDR3 spells CASSQERYNEQFF. The CDR3 DNA sequence: TGTGCCAGCAGCCAAGAGAGGTACAATGAGCAGTTCTTC.